Following are 8 T cell receptor beta chains from one sample sequenced in a study of T cell responses to AZD1222 COVID-19 vaccine. Sequencing was performed with immunoSEQ multiplex PCR; in TCRdb, only in-frame clones are kept and a portion is missing. Of approximately 130,000 clones listed, 92% are singletons. The sequenced sample was peripheral blood, obtained on day 0 of AZD1222 vaccination. The receptors were sampled from an adult in good health.

The chain couples TRBV29-1 to TRBJ1-2, with 8 bases aligning to TRBD1. CDR1 and CDR2 from the germline V gene are SQVTM and ANQGSEA. This CDR3 is 17 amino acids long. V lost 1 base and J lost 5; bases outside the gene matches: 15. The CDR3 region has the DNA TGCAGCGTTGAAGCCGGAACAGGGGGGTCTACCTTATATGGCTACACCTTC. It encodes CSVEAGTGGSTLYGYTF.

The genes are TRBV5-1 and TRBJ2-3, with D tentatively TRBD2 (6 bases). The germline V gene encodes CDR1 SGHRS and CDR2 YFSETQ. The CDR3 covers 17 residues. Trimming removed 2 bases at V and 2 bases at J, with 18 bases between. The CDR3 sequence is CASSFGMRGLLTDTQYF. The DNA of the CDR3 is TGCGCCAGCAGCTTCGGGATGAGGGGACTTCTCACAGATACGCAGTATTTT.

The chain links TRBV18 to TRBJ1-2; D ambiguous. The CDR3 extends over 14 amino acids. Germline V gene sequence: CDR1 KGHSH, CDR2 LQKENI. V was shortened by 1 base and J by 5 bases, with 11 bases between the two germline ends. CDR3 residues: CASSPRHSEYGYTF. The CDR3 DNA is TGTGCCAGCTCACCACGGCACAGCGAATATGGCTACACCTTC.

The chain uses TRBV5-4 and TRBJ2-3, with TRBD2 as a possible D gene (7 bases). The CDR3 sequence is 14 residues long. Trimming removed 4 bases at V and 3 bases at J, with 12 bases between. The germline V gene has CDR1 SGHNT and CDR2 YYREEE (reference sequence). CDR3 protein: CASSHRGATDTQYF. The CDR3 DNA is TGTGCCAGCAGCCATCGGGGGGCAACAGATACGCAGTATTTT.

The gene calls are TRBV7-6 and TRBJ1-4; D call uncertain. The germline CDR1 and CDR2 sequences are SGHVS and FNYEAQ. The CDR3 runs 15 residues. Trimming removed 1 base at V and 4 bases at J, with 10 bases between. CDR3: CASSLEPAFNEKLFF. DNA of the CDR3: TGTGCCAGCAGCTTAGAGCCAGCTTTTAATGAAAAACTGTTTTTT.

The V and J genes are TRBV6-4 and TRBJ2-6, with D unclear. V dropped 3 bases and J dropped 0 bases, with 3 bases sitting between them. Germline lookup yields CDR1 MRHNA and CDR2 SNTAGT. The CDR3 is made up of 14 amino acids. CDR3 loop: CASSEGSGANVLTF. CDR3 DNA sequence: TGTGCCAGCAGTGAAGGCTCTGGGGCCAACGTCCTGACTTTC.

The genes are TRBV7-8 and TRBJ2-1, with a weak D call TRBD1 (5 bases). The V gene's germline CDR1 is SGHVS and CDR2 FQNEAQ. V was clipped by 5 bases and J by 5 bases, with 10 bases between them. This CDR3 has 13 residues. The CDR3 reads CASSTQGDNEQFF. The CDR3 region has the DNA TGTGCCAGCAGCACCCAAGGGGACAATGAGCAGTTCTTC.

The rearrangement uses TRBV7-9 and TRBJ2-1; D possibly corresponds to TRBD1 (6 bases). Germline V gives CDR1 SEHNR, CDR2 FQNEAQ (reference sequence). The CDR3 has 13 amino acids. V was pared by 9 bases and J by 6 bases, with 15 bases between. The CDR3 is CASNTDSRNEQFF. Written as DNA, the CDR3 is TGTGCCAGTAATACGGACAGCCGCAATGAGCAGTTCTTC.